These T cell receptor beta chains were read from a single sample in a study of blood T cell repertoires in COVID-19. The assay was immunoSEQ multiplex PCR, and TCRdb's table has in-frame clones only and misses some. The sample comprises some 180,000 clones, about 82% of which are singletons, and approximately 8.1% rests with the top ten. The sequencing sample was made of peripheral blood. The source is a woman of 80 years or more with COVID-19, enrolled during active disease. CDR3s include the opening cysteine and the closing phenylalanine or tryptophan. The D gene is left open where the match is weak. Size is omitted from some rows. Given values are once, few, many or a class for expanded clones.

CDR3,DNA,V,D,J,size
CASSGTEGGWDGYTF,TGTGCCAGCAGTGGAACAGAAGGGGGATGGGATGGCTACACCTTC,TRBV25-1,-,TRBJ1-2,-
CASSQGGVLVSEQYF,TGCGCCAGCAGCCAAGGGGGGGTACTCGTGAGCGAGCAGTACTTC,TRBV5-1,-,TRBJ2-7,-
CASSPRGGHSGANVLTF,TGTGCCAGCAGCCCGCGGGGGGGCCACTCTGGGGCCAACGTCCTGACTTTC,TRBV9,TRBD2,TRBJ2-6,-
CASTTAQGNSPLHF,TGTGCCAGCACCACGGCGCAGGGGAACTCACCCCTCCACTTT,TRBV6-5,-,TRBJ1-6,few
CSATGLGGSPLHF,TGCAGCGCAACGGGTCTCGGAGGTTCACCCCTCCACTTT,TRBV29-1,-,TRBJ1-6,-
CASSLDLVGSGYTF,TGTGCCAGCAGCTTAGATCTGGTGGGCTCTGGCTACACCTTC,TRBV11-2,-,TRBJ1-2,-
CASSLVRGSLSYTF,TGCGCCAGCAGTCTCGTTCGGGGATCCCTGAGCTACACCTTC,TRBV10-2,-,TRBJ1-2,-
CASTRGTSGSYNEQFF,TGTGCCAGCACCCGCGGGACTAGCGGCTCCTACAATGAGCAGTTCTTC,TRBV28,TRBD2,TRBJ2-1,-
CASRETGVIYGYTF,TGTGCCAGCAGGGAGACAGGGGTGATATATGGCTACACCTTC,TRBV6-5,TRBD1,TRBJ1-2,-
CSVMRAGLNTEAFF,TGCAGCGTCATGAGGGCGGGGTTGAACACTGAAGCTTTCTTT,TRBV29-1,-,TRBJ1-1,-
CASSVGGGNEQFF,TGTGCCAGCAGCGTAGGTGGGGGGAATGAGCAGTTCTTC,TRBV9,-,TRBJ2-1,-
CASSQGSNTEAFF,TGCGCCAGCAGTCAGGGGTCGAACACTGAAGCTTTCTTT,TRBV5-1,-,TRBJ1-1,-
CASMGDNSGNTIYF,TGTGCCAGCATGGGAGACAACTCTGGAAACACCATATATTTT,TRBV6-6,-,TRBJ1-3,-
CASSLAPETSFEAFF,TGCGCCAGCAGCTTGGCCCCAGAAACTAGCTTTGAAGCTTTCTTT,TRBV5-1,-,TRBJ1-1,once
CAISDMETQYF,TGTGCCATCAGTGACATGGAGACCCAGTACTTC,TRBV10-3,-,TRBJ2-5,once
CASSLGDRYGYTF,TGTGCCAGCAGTCTTGGGGACAGGTATGGCTACACCTTC,TRBV2,TRBD1,TRBJ1-2,-
CASSQVGTGPYGYTF,TGCGCCAGCAGCCAAGTGGGGACAGGGCCCTATGGCTACACCTTC,TRBV4-1,TRBD1,TRBJ1-2,many
CASSRGSGAYEQYF,TGTGCCAGCAGTCGGGGGAGCGGAGCTTACGAGCAGTACTTC,TRBV5-6,-,TRBJ2-7,-
CASSPLAGDLSYEQYF,TGTGCCAGCAGCCCTTTAGCGGGAGACCTCTCCTACGAGCAGTACTTC,TRBV3-1/TRBV3-2,TRBD2,TRBJ2-7,once
CASSQSAGGSYNEQFF,TGTGCCAGCAGTCAATCAGCGGGAGGCTCCTACAATGAGCAGTTCTTC,TRBV27,TRBD2,TRBJ2-1,-
CASSPTLTGVHQPQHF,TGTGCCAGCAGTCCTACCCTGACAGGCGTCCATCAGCCCCAGCATTTT,TRBV5-5,-,TRBJ1-5,-
CASRMGSRSPLHF,TGTGCCAGCAGAATGGGGAGTCGCTCACCCCTCCACTTT,TRBV7-9,-,TRBJ1-6,-
CASSSSAENRGGGTDTQYF,TGTGCCAGCAGCTCAAGCGCCGAAAACAGGGGGGGTGGGACAGATACGCAGTATTTT,TRBV13,-,TRBJ2-3,-
CASSRQGANYGYTF,TGTGCCAGTAGTAGACAGGGTGCGAACTATGGCTACACCTTC,TRBV19,TRBD1,TRBJ1-2,-
CASSPTGVSGNTIYF,TGCGCCAGCAGCCCCACCGGGGTCTCTGGAAACACCATATATTTT,TRBV4-1,-,TRBJ1-3,-
CASSPRTGDEKLFF,TGTGCCAGCAGCCCTCGGACAGGGGATGAAAAACTGTTTTTT,TRBV5-6,TRBD1,TRBJ1-4,-
CASSPYDSSYGYTF,TGTGCCAGCAGCCCCTACGACAGCTCCTATGGCTACACCTTC,TRBV5-6,-,TRBJ1-2,-
CSVADRLNTEAFF,TGCAGCGTAGCGGACAGGCTGAACACTGAAGCTTTCTTT,TRBV29-1,TRBD1,TRBJ1-1,-
CASRPDRAQETQYF,TGTGCCAGCAGGCCAGACAGGGCGCAAGAGACCCAGTACTTC,TRBV5-4,TRBD1,TRBJ2-5,-
CASSHRSGRANEQFF,TGTGCCAGCAGCCACCGTAGCGGGAGGGCCAATGAGCAGTTCTTC,TRBV6-5,TRBD2,TRBJ2-1,-